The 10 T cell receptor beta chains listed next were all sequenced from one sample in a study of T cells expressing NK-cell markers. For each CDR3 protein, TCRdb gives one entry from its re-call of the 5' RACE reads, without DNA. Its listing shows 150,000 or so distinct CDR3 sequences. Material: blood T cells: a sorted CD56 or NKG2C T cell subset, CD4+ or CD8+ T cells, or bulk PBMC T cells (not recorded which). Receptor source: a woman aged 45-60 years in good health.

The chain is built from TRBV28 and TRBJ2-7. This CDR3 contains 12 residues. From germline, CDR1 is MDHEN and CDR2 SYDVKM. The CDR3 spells CASTPRSNEQYF.

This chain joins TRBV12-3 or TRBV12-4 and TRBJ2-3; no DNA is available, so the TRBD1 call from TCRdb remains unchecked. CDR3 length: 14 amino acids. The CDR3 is CASSFGGRLDTQYF.

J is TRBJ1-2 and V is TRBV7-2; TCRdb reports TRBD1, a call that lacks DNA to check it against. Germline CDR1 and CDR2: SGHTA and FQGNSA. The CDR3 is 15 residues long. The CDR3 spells CASSFLGAWDYGYTF.

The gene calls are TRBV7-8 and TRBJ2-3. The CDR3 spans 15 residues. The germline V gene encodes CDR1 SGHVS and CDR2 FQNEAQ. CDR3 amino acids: CASSTSPGFTDTQYF.

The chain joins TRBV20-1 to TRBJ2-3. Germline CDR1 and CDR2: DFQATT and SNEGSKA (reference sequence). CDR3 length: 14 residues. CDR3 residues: CSARDRQFTDTQYF.

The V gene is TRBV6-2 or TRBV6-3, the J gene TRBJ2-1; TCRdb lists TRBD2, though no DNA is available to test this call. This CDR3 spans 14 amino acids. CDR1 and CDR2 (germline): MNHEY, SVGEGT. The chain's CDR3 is CATDDSGRMREQFF.

This CDR3 is CASSTGPHEQFF. This sequence joins TRBV7-9 and TRBJ2-1; TCRdb reports TRBD1, a call that lacks DNA to check it against. Germline V gives CDR1 SEHNR, CDR2 FQNEAQ (reference sequence). CDR3 size: 12 residues.

The CDR3 sequence: CASGSWSAKPYNEQFF. This chain connects TRBV6-5 to TRBJ2-1; there is no DNA to check the TCRdb D call of TRBD1. This CDR3 region has 16 residues. CDR1 is MNHEY and CDR2 is SVGAGI in the germline V gene.

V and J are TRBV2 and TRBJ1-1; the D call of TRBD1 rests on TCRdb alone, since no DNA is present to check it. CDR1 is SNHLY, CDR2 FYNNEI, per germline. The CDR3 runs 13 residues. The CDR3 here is CASSARGDTEAFF.

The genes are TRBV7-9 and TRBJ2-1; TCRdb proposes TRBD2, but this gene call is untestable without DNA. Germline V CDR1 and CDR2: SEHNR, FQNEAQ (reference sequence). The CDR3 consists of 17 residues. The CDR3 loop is CASSPPRGTSGNNEQFF.